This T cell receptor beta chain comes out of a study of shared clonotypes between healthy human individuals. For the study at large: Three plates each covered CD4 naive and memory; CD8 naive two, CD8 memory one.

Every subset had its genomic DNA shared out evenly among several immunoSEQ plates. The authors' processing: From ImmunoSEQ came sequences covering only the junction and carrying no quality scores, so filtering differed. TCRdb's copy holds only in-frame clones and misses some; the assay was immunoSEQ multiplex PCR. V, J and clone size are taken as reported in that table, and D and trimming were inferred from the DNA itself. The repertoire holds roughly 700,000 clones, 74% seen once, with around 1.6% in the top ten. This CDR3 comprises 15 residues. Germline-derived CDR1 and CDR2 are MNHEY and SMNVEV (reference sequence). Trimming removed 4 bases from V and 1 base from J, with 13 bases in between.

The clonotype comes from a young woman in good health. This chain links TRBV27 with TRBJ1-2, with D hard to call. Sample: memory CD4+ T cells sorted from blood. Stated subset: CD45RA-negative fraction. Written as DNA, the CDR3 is TGTGCCAGCAGTTCCCACGGAGGATATAACTATGGCTACACCTTC. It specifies CASSSHGGYNYGYTF.